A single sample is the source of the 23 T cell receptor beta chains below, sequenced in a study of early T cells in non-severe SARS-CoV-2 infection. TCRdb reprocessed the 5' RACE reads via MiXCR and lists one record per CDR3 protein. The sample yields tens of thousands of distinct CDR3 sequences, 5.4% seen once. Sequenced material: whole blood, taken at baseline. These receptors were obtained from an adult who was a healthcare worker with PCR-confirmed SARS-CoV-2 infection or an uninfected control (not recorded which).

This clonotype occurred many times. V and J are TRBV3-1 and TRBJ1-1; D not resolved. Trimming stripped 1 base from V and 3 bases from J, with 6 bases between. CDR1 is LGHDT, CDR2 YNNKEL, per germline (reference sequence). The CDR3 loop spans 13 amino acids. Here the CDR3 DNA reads TGTGCCAGCAGCCAAGTCACAGACACTGAAGCTTTCTTT. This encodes CASSQVTDTEAFF.

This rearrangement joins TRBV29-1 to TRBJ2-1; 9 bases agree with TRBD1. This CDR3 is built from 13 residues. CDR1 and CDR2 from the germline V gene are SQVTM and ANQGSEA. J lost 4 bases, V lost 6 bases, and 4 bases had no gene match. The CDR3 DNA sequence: TGCAGCGTGGGACAGGGAGGTTACAATGAGCAGTTCTTC. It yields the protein CSVGQGGYNEQFF.

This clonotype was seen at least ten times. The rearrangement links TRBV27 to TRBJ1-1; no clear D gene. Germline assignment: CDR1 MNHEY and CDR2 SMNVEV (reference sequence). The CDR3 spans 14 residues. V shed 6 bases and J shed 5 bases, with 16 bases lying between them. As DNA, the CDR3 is TGTGCCAGCAGCCTAGCCAGCGGAAGGACTGAAGCTTTCTTT. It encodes CASSLASGRTEAFF.

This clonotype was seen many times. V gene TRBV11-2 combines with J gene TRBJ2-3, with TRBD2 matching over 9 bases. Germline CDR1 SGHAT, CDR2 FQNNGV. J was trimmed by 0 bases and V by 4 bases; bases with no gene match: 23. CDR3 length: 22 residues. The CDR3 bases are TGTGCCAGCAGCTCCCTCGGCACGGCAATTTTGACTAGCGGAGCTAGCACAGATACGCAGTATTTT. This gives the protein CASSSLGTAILTSGASTDTQYF.

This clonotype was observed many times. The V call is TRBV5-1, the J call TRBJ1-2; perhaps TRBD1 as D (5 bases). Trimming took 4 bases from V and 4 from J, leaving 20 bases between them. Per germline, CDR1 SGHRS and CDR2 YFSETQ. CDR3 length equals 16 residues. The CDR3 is CASSPGSGLEAYGYTF. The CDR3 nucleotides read TGCGCCAGCAGCCCTGGGTCGGGACTCGAGGCCTATGGCTACACCTTC.

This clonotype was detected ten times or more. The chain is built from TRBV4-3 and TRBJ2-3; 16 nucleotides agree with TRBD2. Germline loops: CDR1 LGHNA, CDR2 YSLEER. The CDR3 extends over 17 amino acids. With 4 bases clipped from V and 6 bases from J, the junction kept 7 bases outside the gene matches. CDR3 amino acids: CASSPGLAGGPFDTQYF. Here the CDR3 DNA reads TGCGCCAGCAGCCCGGGACTAGCGGGAGGGCCATTTGATACGCAGTATTTT.

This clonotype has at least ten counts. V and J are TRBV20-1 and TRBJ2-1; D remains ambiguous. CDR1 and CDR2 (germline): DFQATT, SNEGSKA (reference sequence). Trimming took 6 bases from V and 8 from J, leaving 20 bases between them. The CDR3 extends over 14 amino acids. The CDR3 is CSANTDHWPDEQFF. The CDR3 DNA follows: TGCAGTGCGAATACAGACCACTGGCCCGATGAGCAGTTCTTC.

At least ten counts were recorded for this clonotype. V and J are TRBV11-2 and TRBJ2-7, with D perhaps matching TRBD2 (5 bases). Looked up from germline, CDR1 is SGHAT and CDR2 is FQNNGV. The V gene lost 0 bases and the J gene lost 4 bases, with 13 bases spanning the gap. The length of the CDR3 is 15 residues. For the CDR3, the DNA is TGTGCCAGCAGCTTAGAACCGGGATACCGGTACGAGCAGTACTTC. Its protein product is CASSLEPGYRYEQYF.

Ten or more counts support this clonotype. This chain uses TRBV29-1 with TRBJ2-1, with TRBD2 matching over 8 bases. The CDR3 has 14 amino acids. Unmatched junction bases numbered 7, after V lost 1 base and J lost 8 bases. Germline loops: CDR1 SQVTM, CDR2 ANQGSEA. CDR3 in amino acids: CSVEGREGQYEQFF. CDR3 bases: TGCAGCGTTGAAGGTCGGGAGGGCCAATATGAGCAGTTCTTC.

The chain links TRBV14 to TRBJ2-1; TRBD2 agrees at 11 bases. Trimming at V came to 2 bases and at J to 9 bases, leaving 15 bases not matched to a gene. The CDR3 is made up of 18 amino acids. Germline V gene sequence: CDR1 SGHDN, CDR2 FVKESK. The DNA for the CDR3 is TGTGCCAGCAGCCAAAGCAGGGAGCGACTAGCGGGATGGAGTGAGCAGTTCTTC. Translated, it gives CASSQSRERLAGWSEQFF. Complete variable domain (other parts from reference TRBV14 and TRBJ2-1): EAGVTQFPSHSVIEKGQTVTLRCDPISGHDNLYWYRRVMGKEIKFLLHFVKESKQDESGMPNNRFLAERTGGTYSTLKVQPAELEDSGVYFCASSQSRERLAGWSEQFFGPGTRLTVL.

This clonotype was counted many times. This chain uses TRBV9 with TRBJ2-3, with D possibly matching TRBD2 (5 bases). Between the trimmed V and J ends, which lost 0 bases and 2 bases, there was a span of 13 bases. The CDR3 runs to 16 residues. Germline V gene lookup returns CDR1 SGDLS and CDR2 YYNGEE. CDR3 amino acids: CASSVDGGYITDTQYF. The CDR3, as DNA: TGTGCCAGCAGCGTAGATGGCGGGTACATCACAGATACGCAGTATTTT.

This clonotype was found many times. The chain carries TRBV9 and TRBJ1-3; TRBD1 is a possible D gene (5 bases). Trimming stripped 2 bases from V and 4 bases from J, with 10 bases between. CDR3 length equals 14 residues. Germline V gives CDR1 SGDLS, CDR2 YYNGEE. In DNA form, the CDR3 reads TGTGCCAGCAGCGTCGAGGGGACCGGAAACACCATATATTTT. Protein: CASSVEGTGNTIYF.

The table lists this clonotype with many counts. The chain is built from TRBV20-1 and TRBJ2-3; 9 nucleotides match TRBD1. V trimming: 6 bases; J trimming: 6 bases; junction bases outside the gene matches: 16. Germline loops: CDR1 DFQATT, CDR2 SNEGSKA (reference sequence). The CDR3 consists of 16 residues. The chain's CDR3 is CSADIPGQGAEDTQYF. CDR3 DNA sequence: TGCAGTGCCGACATTCCGGGACAGGGAGCCGAGGATACGCAGTATTTT.

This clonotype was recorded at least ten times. The CDR3 region has the DNA TGTGCCAGCAGTTTTGTTCGAGAGACCCAGTACTTC. Translation: CASSFVRETQYF. This sequence joins TRBV12-3 or TRBV12-4 and TRBJ2-5; no firm D call. The CDR3 contains 12 residues. The germline V and J ends were trimmed by 3 bases and 4 bases, with 6 bases remaining between them.

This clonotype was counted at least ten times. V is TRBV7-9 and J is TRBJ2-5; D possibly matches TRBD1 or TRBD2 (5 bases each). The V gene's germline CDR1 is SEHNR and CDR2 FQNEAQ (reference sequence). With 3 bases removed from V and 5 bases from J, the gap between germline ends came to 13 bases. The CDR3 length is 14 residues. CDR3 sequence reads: CASSFGAPGETQYF. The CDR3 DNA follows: TGTGCCAGCAGCTTTGGGGCGCCGGGGGAGACCCAGTACTTC.

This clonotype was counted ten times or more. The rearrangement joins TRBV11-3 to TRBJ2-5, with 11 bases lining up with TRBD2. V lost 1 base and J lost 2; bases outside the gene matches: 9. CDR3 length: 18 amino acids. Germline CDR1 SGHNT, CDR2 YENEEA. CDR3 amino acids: CASSLGAWGLAVQETQYF. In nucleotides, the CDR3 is TGTGCCAGCAGCTTAGGAGCGTGGGGACTAGCGGTACAAGAGACCCAGTACTTC.

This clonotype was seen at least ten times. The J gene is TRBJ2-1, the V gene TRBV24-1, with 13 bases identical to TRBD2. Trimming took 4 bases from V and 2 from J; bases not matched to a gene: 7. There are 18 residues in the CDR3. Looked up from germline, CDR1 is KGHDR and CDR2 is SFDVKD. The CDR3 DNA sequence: TGTGCCACCAGTGAGACCGGGACTAGCGGGGAAACCTACAATGAGCAGTTCTTC. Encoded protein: CATSETGTSGETYNEQFF.

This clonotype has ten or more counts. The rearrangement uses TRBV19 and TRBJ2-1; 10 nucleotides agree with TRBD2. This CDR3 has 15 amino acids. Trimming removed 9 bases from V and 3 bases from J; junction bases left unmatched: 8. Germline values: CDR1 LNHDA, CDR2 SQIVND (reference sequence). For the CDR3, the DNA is TGTGCCAGCGCGCGACTAGCGGGCCTCTACAATGAGCAGTTCTTC. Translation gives CASARLAGLYNEQFF. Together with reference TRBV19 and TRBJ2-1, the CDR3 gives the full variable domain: DGGITQSPKYLFRKEGQNVTLSCEQNLNHDAMYWYRQDPGQGLRLIYYSQIVNDFQKGDIAEGYSVSREKKESFPLTVTSAQKNPTAFYLCASARLAGLYNEQFFGPGTRLTVL.

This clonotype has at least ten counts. CDR3 coding DNA: TGTGCCAGCAGTTTACAGGGGGCGGACTACGAGCAGTACTTC. It translates to CASSLQGADYEQYF. This sequence joins TRBV27 and TRBJ2-7, with TRBD1 matching over 8 bases. Germline loops: CDR1 MNHEY, CDR2 SMNVEV (reference sequence). This CDR3 has 14 amino acids. Trimming took 2 bases from V and 3 from J; bases not matched to a gene: 3.

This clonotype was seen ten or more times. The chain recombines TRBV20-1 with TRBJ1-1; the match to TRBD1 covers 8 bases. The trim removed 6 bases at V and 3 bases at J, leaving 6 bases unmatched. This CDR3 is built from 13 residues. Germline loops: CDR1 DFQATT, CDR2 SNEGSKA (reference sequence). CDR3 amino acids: CSAADRVDTEAFF. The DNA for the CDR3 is TGCAGTGCAGCGGACAGGGTGGACACTGAAGCTTTCTTT.

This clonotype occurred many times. The CDR3 nucleotides are TGTGCCAGCAGCTTAACTCCAGGGCGGAACACTGAAGCTTTCTTT. Translating gives CASSLTPGRNTEAFF. The V and J genes are TRBV11-2 and TRBJ1-1; a possible D gene is TRBD1 (5 bases). V was trimmed by 2 bases and J by 1 base, leaving 11 bases between them. The CDR3 is 15 amino acids. Germline CDR1 SGHAT, CDR2 FQNNGV.

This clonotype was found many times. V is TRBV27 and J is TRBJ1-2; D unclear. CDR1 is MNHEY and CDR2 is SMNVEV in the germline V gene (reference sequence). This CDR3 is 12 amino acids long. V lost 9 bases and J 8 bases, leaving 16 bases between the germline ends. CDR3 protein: CARRPFLTGYTF. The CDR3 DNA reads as TGTGCCAGGCGGCCCTTCCTAACGGGCTACACCTTC.

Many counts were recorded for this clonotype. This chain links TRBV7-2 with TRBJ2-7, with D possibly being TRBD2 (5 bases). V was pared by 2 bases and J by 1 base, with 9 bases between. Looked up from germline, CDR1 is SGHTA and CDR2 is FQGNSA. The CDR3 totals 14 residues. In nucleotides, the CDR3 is TGTGCCAGCAGCTTAACGCGGGCGTCCTACGAGCAGTACTTC. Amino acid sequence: CASSLTRASYEQYF.